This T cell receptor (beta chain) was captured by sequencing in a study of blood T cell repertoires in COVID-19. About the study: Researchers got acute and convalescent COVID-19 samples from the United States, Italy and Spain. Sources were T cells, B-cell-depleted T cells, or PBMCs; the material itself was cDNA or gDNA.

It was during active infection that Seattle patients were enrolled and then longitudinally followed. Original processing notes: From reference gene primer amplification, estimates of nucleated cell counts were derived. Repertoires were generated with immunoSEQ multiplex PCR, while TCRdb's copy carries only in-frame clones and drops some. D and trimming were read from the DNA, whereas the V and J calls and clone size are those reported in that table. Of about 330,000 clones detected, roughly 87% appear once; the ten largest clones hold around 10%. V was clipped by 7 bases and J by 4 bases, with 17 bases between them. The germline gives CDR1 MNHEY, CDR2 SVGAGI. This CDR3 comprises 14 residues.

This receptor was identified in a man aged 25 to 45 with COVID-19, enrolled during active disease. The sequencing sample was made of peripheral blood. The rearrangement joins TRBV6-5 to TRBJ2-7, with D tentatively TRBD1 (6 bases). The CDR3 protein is CASNLQGVYYEQYF. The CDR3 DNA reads TGTGCCAGCAACCTACAGGGAGTTTATTACGAGCAGTACTTC.